The clone carrying this TCR beta chain was seen a few times. Its target is not known. Template switching created a universal primer site, and the cDNA included unique molecular identifiers. TCRdb fed the 5' RACE reads into MiXCR, producing one record per CDR3 protein. The sample holds around 670,000 distinct CDR3 sequences; roughly 6.2% are singletons and the top ten take around 1.7%. The record originates from a study of identical twins. Study-level results: Zero-insertion analyses might be partly confounded by invariant T cells like MAIT and iNKT. Abundant beta clonotypes from cord blood bore fewer insertions; memory repertoires lacked this pattern. Compared with unrelated sharing, twin-shared out-of-frame alpha sequences had more low-probability sequences.

The TCR comes from a man between 18 and 29 years old in good health. The sample taken for sequencing was naive T cells sorted from blood.

CDR3 sequence: CASSTGHRARLVQYF. In DNA, the CDR3 is TGTGCCAGCAGTACAGGACACCGGGCACGCTTAGTGCAGTACTTC. The chain uses TRBV28 and TRBJ2-7; D might be TRBD1 (5 bases). The CDR3 has 15 amino acids. Deletions cut 5 bases from V and 9 bases from J, with 23 bases between. Germline V gives CDR1 MDHEN, CDR2 SYDVKM.